This record looks at one T cell receptor beta chain sequence and its context. Its antigen is undetermined. TCRdb re-analysed the 5' RACE reads in MiXCR, keeping a single row per CDR3 protein. Of almost 550,000 distinct CDR3 sequences listed, about 20% are singletons. This sample was taken from a study of T-cell memory formation after mild COVID-19. Study-wide context: The TCR clusters were mostly specific to one donor. Study-wide results and caveats: Whereas later expanders leaned CD4+, clones contracting day 15 to 85 showed a balanced CD4/CD8 makeup.

V shed 7 bases and J 5 bases; nucleotides not matched to a gene: 5. CDR3 size: 14 residues. Germline V gene data show CDR1 as LNHDA and CDR2 as SQIVND (reference sequence). The chain has TRBV19 and TRBJ1-3; 10 bases match TRBD1. The sample consisted of PBMCs or a T cell subset sorted from them (not recorded which). This receptor was identified in an adult woman who had mild COVID-19 (a few samples of this study predate the infection). Cell type and time point are not known. Here the CDR3 reads CASTTTGGRNTIYF. The DNA for the CDR3 is TGTGCCAGTACTACGACAGGGGGCCGAAACACCATATATTTT.